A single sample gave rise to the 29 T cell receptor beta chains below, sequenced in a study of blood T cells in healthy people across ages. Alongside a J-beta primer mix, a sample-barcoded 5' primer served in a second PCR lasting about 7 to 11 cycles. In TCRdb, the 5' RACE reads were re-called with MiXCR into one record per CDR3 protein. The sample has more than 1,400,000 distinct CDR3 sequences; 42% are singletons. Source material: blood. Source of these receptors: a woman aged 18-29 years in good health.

In DNA form, the CDR3 reads TGTGCCAGCAGCGCCCGACTAGCGGGGGCAGATACGCAGTATTTT. Its protein is CASSARLAGADTQYF. This chain links TRBV7-2 with TRBJ2-3, with 12 bases fitting TRBD2. CDR1 is SGHTA and CDR2 is FQGNSA in the germline V gene. This CDR3 region has 15 residues. Trimming removed 5 bases from V and 4 bases from J; junction bases left unmatched: 4.

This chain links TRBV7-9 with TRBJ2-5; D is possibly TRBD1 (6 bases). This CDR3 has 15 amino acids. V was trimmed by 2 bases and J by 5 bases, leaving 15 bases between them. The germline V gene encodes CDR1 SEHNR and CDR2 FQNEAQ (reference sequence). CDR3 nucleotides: TGTGCCAGCAGCTTATACACACAGGGTCTGGAGACCCAGTACTTC. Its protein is CASSLYTQGLETQYF.

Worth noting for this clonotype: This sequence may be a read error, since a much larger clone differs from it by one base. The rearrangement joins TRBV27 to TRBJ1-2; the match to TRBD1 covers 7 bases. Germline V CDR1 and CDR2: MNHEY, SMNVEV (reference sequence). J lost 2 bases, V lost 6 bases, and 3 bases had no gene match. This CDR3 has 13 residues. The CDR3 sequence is CASRGTVNYGYTF. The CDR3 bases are TGTGCCAGCAGAGGGACAGTAAACTATGGCTACACCTTC.

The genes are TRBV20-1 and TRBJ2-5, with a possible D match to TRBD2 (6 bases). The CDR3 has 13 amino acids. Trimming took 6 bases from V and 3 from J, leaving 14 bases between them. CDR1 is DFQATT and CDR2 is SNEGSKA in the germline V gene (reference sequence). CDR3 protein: CSAPRGREETQYF. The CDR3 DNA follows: TGCAGTGCCCCGCGGGGCCGGGAAGAGACCCAGTACTTC.

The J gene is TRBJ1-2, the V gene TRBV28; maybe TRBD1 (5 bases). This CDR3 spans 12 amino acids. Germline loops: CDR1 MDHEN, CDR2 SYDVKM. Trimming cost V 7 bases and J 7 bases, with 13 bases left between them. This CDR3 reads CASNSGFSGYTF. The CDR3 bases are TGTGCCAGCAATTCAGGGTTTTCTGGCTACACCTTC.

As DNA, the CDR3 is TGCGCCAGCAGCTCCCGGGACCCGGGAGAGCAGTTCTTC. Protein: CASSSRDPGEQFF. The chain uses TRBV4-1 and TRBJ2-1, with D perhaps being TRBD1 or TRBD2 (5 bases each). The germline V and J ends were trimmed by 5 bases and 10 bases, with 15 bases remaining between them. This CDR3 region has 13 residues. Germline V gene sequence: CDR1 MGHRA, CDR2 YSYEKL.

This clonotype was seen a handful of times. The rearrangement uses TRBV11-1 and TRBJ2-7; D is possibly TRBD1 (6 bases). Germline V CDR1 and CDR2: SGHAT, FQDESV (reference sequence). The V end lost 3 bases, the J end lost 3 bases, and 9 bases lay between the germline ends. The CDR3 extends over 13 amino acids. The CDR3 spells CASSFRQDYEQYF. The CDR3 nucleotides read TGTGCCAGCAGCTTTCGACAGGACTACGAGCAGTACTTC.

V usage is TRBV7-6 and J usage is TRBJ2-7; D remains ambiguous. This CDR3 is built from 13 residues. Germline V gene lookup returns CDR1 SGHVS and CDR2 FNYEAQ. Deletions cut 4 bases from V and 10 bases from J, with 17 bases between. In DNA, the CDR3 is TGTGCCAGCAGCTCCGGGTCCCAGCCTCTCCAGTACTTC. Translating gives CASSSGSQPLQYF.

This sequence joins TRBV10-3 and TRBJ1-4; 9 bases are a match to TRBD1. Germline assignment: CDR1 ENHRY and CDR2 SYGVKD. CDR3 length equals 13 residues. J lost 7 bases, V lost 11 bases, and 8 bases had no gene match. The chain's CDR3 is CASTGTGREKLFF. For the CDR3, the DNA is TGTGCCTCGACCGGGACAGGGCGTGAAAAACTGTTTTTT.

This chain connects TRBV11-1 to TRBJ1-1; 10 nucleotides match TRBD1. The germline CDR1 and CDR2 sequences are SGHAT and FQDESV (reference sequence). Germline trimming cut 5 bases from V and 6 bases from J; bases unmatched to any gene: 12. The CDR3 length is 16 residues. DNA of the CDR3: TGTGCCAGCAGCGTTTCCGGGACAGGGGTTTTCGCTGAAGCTTTCTTT. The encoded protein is CASSVSGTGVFAEAFF.

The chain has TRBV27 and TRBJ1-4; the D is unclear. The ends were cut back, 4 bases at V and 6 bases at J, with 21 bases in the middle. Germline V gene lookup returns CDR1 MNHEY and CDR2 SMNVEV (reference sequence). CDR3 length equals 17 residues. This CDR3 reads CASSYWAGGGQDEKLFF. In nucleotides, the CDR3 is TGTGCCAGCAGTTATTGGGCAGGTGGAGGCCAGGATGAAAAACTGTTTTTT.

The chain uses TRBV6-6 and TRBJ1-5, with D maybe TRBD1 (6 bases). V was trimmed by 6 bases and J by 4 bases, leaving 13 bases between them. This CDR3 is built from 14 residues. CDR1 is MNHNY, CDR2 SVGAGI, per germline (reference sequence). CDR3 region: CASRRRDNNQPQHF. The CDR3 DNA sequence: TGTGCCAGCAGACGCCGGGACAATAATCAGCCCCAGCATTTT.

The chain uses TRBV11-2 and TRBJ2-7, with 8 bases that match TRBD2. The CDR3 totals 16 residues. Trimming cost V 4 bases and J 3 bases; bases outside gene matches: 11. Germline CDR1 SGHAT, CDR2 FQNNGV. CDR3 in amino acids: CASSWRAGLANYEQYF. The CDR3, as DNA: TGTGCCAGCAGCTGGAGAGCCGGACTAGCAAACTACGAGCAGTACTTC. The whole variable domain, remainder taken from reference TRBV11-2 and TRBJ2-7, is EAGVAQSPRYKIIEKRQSVAFWCNPISGHATLYWYQQILGQGPKLLIQFQNNGVVDDSQLPKDRFSAERLKGVDSTLKIQPAKLEDSAVYLCASSWRAGLANYEQYFGPGTRLTVT.

CDR3 DNA sequence: TGTGCCAGCAGCCGAGGGGACAGGATCACCGGGGAGCTGTTTTTT. This gives the protein CASSRGDRITGELFF. This rearrangement joins TRBV11-3 to TRBJ2-2; 8 bases match TRBD1. The CDR3 is 15 amino acids. The J segment lost 4 bases and the V segment lost 5 bases, leaving 6 bases of the junction unmatched. CDR1 and CDR2 from the germline V gene are SGHNT and YENEEA. The full variable domain, in which reference TRBV11-3 and TRBJ2-2 provide the parts outside the CDR3, is EAGVVQSPRYKIIEKKQPVAFWCNPISGHNTLYWYLQNLGQGPELLIRYENEEAVDDSQLPKDRFSAERLKGVDSTLKIQPAELGDSAVYLCASSRGDRITGELFFGEGSRLTVL.

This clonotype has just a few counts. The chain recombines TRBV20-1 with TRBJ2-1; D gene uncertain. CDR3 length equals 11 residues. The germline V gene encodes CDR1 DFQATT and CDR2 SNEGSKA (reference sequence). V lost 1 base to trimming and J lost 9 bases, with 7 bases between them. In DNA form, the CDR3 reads TGCAGTGCTAGAGGGAATGGTGAGCAGTTCTTC. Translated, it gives CSARGNGEQFF.

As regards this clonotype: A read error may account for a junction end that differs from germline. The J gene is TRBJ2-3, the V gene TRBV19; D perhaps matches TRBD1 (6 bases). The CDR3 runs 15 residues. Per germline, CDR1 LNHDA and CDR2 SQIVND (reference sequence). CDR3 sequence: CANSIATGSTDTQYF. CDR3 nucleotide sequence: TGTGCCAATAGTATAGCGACAGGATCCACAGATACGCAGTATTTT.

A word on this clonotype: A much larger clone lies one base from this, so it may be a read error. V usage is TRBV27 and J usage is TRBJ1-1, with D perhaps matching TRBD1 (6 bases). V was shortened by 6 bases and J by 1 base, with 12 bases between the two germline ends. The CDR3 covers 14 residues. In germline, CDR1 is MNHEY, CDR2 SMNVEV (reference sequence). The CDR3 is CASRPWGANTEAFF. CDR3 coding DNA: TGTGCCAGCAGGCCCTGGGGGGCGAACACTGAAGCTTTCTTT.

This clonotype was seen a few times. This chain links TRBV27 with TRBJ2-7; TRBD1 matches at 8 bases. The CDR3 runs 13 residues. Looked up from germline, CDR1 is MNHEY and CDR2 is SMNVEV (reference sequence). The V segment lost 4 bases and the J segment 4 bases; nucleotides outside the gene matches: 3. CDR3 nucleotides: TGTGCCAGCAGTTGGCAGGGGGCATACGAGCAGTACTTC. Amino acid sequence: CASSWQGAYEQYF.

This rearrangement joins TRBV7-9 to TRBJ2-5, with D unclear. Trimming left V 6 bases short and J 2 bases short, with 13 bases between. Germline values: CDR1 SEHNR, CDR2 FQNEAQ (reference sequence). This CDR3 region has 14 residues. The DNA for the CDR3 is TGTGCCAGCAGTTTTACAGAGCTTCAAGAGACCCAGTACTTC. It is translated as CASSFTELQETQYF.

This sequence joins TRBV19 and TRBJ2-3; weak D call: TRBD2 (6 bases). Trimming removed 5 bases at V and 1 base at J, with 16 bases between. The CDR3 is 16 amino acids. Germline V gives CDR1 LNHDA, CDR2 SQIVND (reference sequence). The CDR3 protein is CASSPNPGDRTDTQYF. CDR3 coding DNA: TGTGCCAGTAGTCCCAACCCGGGAGACCGCACAGATACGCAGTATTTT.

CDR3 region: CATSDLLYTEAFF. DNA for the CDR3: TGTGCCACCAGTGATTTGTTGTACACTGAAGCTTTCTTT. The chain couples TRBV24-1 to TRBJ1-1; D not certain. CDR1 is KGHDR, CDR2 SFDVKD, per germline. V lost 0 bases to trimming and J lost 3 bases, with 4 bases between them. This CDR3 is built from 13 residues.

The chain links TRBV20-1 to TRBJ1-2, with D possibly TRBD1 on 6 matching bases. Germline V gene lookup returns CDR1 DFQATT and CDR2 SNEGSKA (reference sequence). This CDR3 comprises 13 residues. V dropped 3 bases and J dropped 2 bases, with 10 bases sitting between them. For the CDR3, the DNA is TGCAGTGCTAGGGCAGGGGCGAACTATGGCTACACCTTC. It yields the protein CSARAGANYGYTF.

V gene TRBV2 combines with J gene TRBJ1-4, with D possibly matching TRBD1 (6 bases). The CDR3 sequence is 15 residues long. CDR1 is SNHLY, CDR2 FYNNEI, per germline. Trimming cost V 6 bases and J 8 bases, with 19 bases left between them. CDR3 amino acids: CASSPQGQRGEKLFF. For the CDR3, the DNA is TGTGCCAGCAGCCCCCAGGGGCAGCGGGGGGAAAAACTGTTTTTT. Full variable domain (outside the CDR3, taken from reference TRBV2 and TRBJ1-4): EPEVTQTPSHQVTQMGQEVILRCVPISNHLYFYWYRQILGQKVEFLVSFYNNEISEKSEIFDDQFSVERPDGSNFTLKIRSTKLEDSAMYFCASSPQGQRGEKLFFGSGTQLSVL.

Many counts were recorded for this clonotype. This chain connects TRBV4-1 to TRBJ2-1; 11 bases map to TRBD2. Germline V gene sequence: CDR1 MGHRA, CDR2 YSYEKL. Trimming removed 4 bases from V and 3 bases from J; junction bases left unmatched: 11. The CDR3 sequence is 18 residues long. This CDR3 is CASSPTQILAGDYNEQFF. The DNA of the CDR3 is TGCGCCAGCAGCCCAACTCAAATACTAGCGGGAGACTACAATGAGCAGTTCTTC.

The CDR3 region has the DNA TGTGCCAGCAGGCCAGTGACAGGATTCTCTAACTATGGCTACACCTTC. Its protein product is CASRPVTGFSNYGYTF. The rearrangement links TRBV28 to TRBJ1-2; maybe TRBD1 (6 bases). Trimming took off 6 bases at V and 0 bases at J, with 17 bases between the two ends. The germline CDR1 and CDR2 sequences are MDHEN and SYDVKM. The CDR3 runs to 16 residues.

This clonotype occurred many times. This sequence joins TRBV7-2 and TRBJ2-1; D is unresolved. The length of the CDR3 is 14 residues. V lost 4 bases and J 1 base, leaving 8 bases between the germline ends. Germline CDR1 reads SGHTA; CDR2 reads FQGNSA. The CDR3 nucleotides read TGTGCCAGCAGCTCTCTGGGGTCCTACAATGAGCAGTTCTTC. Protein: CASSSLGSYNEQFF.

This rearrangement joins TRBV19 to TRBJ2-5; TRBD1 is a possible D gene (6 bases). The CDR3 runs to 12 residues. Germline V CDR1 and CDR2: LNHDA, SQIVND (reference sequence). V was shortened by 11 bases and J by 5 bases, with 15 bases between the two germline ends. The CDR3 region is CAAQGFGETQYF. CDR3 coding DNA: TGTGCCGCACAGGGTTTCGGGGAGACCCAGTACTTC.

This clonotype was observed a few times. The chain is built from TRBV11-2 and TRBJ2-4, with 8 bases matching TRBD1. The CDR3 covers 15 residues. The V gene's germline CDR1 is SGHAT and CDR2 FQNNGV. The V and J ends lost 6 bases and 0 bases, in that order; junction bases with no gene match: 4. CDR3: CASRRQGLAKNIQYF. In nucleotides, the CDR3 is TGTGCCAGCAGGCGACAGGGGCTAGCCAAAAACATTCAGTACTTC.

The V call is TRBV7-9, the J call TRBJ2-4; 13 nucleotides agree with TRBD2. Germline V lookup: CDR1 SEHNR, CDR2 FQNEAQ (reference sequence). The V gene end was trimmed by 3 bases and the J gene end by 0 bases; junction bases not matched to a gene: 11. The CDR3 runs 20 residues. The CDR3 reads CASSFTTGTSGAVAKNIQYF. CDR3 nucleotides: TGTGCCAGCAGCTTTACCACCGGGACTAGCGGGGCCGTAGCCAAAAACATTCAGTACTTC.